This record covers a single TCR beta chain. At least ten counts were recorded for this clonotype. The clone's antigen remains unknown. No base quality values were provided; no much bigger clone lies one nucleotide off. TCR cDNA was synthesized by 5'RACE template switching, which introduced a universal primer site and unique molecular identifiers. Priming of cDNA synthesis was performed from both the TCR alpha and TCR beta constant segments. Two PCR steps were used to amplify libraries, with sample barcodes and sequencing adapters being added in the second step. Sequencing of libraries was done on Illumina HiSeq 2500 (2x100 bp) or NovaSeq (2x150 bp). The authors' analysis ran thus. MIGEC handled demultiplexing of reads and collapsing into UMI consensus sequences, while MiXCR performed V(D)J alignment. Using edgeR on replicate PBMC samples, clonotypes were called vaccine-responding if FDR was below 0.01 and the log2 fold change was above 5 up to day 15. CD4 or CD8 identity was assigned to each bulk clonotype according to whether the clonotype was present at higher abundance in the sequenced CD4 repertoire or the sequenced CD8 repertoire. Using fastp trimming at Q25 and MiXCR clonotype assembly, TCRdb reanalyzed the public sequencing data and kept in-frame beta chains. One record per CDR3 amino acid sequence lists the most common genes and DNA. These V and J calls are TCRdb output, not the study's own analysis. The sample data list around 230,000 distinct CDR3 sequences, and less than 7.5% of these were observed just once. Approximately 1% of the sample goes to the ten largest clones.

The sample is drawn from a study of T cells after yellow fever vaccination (dated by TCRdb to about 2019). With respect to the entire study: Libraries from fractions with low cell numbers were prepared with the SMART-Seq v4 Ultra Low Input RNA kit. Two healthy male donors, one aged 18 to 29 and one aged 30 to 40 years, were included in the cohort. To track T-cell clones before and after primary and booster YFV17D yellow fever vaccination, bulk TCR alpha and beta repertoires were sequenced longitudinally. Blood was collected at multiple timepoints before and after primary and secondary immunization, and bulk PBMC replicates and cell subsets were isolated. Overall study results and their limits: FACS-sorted repertoires could contain abundant contaminating clonotypes from the bulk population, so computational filtering was required. Most clones expanded after primary vaccination (96% of CD4 and approximately 90% of CD8) were re-detected after the booster, suggesting that broad memory maintenance occurred. Because only a couple of donors were included in the study, the extent to which the findings can be generalized is limited. The secondary T-cell response was found to be weaker but faster than the primary response, with a peak reached on day 5 rather than on day 15. A small fraction of clonotypes appeared in both the CD4 and CD8 compartments, likely as a result of convergent recombination.

What the treatment or condition label conveys for this sample: live attenuated yellow fever vaccine strain. PBMCs were isolated from peripheral blood using a standard Ficoll-Paque protocol. CD4 and CD8 T-cell fractions were isolated with Dynabeads CD4 and CD8 positive selection kits. TriZol was used to extract RNA from bulk PBMCs, CD4 and CD8 fractions, and dextramer-positive and dextramer-negative fractions. The sample consisted of CD4+ T cells sorted from PBMCs, taken on the day of the yellow fever booster vaccination. This clonotype was sampled from a man aged 30 to 39 who received the YFV17D yellow fever vaccine.

The DNA is TGTGCCAGCAGTCAACAGGGGGTACAAGAGACCCAGTACTTC. Translated, this gives CASSQQGVQETQYF. The rearrangement combines TRBV2 with TRBJ2-5; 8 bases in the middle match TRBD1. The CDR3 runs 14 amino acids, cysteine and phenylalanine included. Of the read, only the CDR3 DNA is kept; its 42 bases are in frame from base 1. V trim: 5 bases; J trim: 2 bases; unmatched bases: 4. CDR1 and CDR2 (SNHLY, FYNNEI) derive from the germline V gene.